This T cell receptor (beta chain) was captured by sequencing in a study of technical replicates of blood from a handful of donors. From germline, CDR1 is LNHDA and CDR2 SQIVND (reference sequence). The germline V and J ends were trimmed by 7 bases and 3 bases, with 11 bases remaining between them. The CDR3 loop spans 13 amino acids. Clones were sequenced by immunoSEQ multiplex PCR, and TCRdb holds only the in-frame ones, with some missing. The table has about 98,000 clones, about 94% seen once. Source material: T cells isolated from PBMCs. V and J are TRBV19 and TRBJ2-3; possibly TRBD2 for D (5 bases). The sequence was obtained from a human donor in good health. The CDR3 here is CASNEGRTDTQYF. Written as DNA, the CDR3 is TGTGCCAGTAACGAGGGAAGGACAGATACGCAGTATTTT.